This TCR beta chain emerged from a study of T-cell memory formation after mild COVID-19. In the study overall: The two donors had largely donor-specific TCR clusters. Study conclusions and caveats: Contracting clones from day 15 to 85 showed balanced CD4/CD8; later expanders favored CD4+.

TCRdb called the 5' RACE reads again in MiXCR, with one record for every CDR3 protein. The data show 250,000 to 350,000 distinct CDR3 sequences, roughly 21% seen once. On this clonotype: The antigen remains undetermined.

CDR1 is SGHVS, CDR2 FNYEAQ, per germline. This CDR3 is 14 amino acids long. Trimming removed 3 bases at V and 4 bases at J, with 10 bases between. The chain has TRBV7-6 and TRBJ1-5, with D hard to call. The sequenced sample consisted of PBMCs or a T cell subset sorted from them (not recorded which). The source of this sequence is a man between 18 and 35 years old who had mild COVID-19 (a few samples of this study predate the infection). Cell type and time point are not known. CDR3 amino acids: CASSFYAGNQPQHF. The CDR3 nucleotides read TGTGCCAGCAGCTTCTATGCGGGAAATCAGCCCCAGCATTTT.